These T cell receptor beta chains were read from a single sample in a study of shared clonotypes between healthy human individuals. Profiled with immunoSEQ multiplex PCR; TCRdb holds only in-frame clones, not every one. The sample carries more than 1 million clones, around 78% recorded once. Sequenced input: memory CD4+ T cells from PBMCs. These receptors were taken from a man younger than 30 in good health. Some clones in this sample may be carry-over from other donors' samples. Both conserved end residues are part of each CDR3. Each record gives: clone size, J gene, V gene, D gene, CDR3 DNA, CDR3 protein. D genes are given only for firm matches. Clone size is shown for a subset of rows, as once, few, many or a class of expanded clone.

size: -; J: TRBJ2-2; V: TRBV14; D: -; DNA: TGTGCCAGCAGCCAGAATAACCGATCGAACACCGGGGAGCTGTTTTTT; CDR3: CASSQNNRSNTGELFF
size: -; J: TRBJ2-7; V: TRBV9; D: -; DNA: TGTGCCAGCAGCGCTTGGGGGGACCACTCCTACGAGCAGTACTTC; CDR3: CASSAWGDHSYEQYF
size: -; J: TRBJ2-7; V: TRBV2; D: -; DNA: TGTGCCAGCAGTGCCTTGACAGATTACGAGCAGTACTTC; CDR3: CASSALTDYEQYF
size: few; J: TRBJ1-1; V: TRBV29-1; D: TRBD1; DNA: TGCAGCGTGGACAGGGGCGGCACTGAAGCTTTCTTT; CDR3: CSVDRGGTEAFF
size: -; J: TRBJ2-1; V: TRBV6-6; D: TRBD2; DNA: TGTGCCAGCAGAGGGACTAGCGGGAACAATGAGCAGTTCTTC; CDR3: CASRGTSGNNEQFF
size: few; J: TRBJ1-3; V: TRBV9; D: -; DNA: TGTGCCAGCAGCGTAGGCATTGGAAACACCATATATTTT; CDR3: CASSVGIGNTIYF
size: -; J: TRBJ2-2; V: TRBV5-4; D: TRBD1; DNA: TGTGCCAGCAGCTTACCGACAGGGGGCCCCGGGGAGCTGTTTTTT; CDR3: CASSLPTGGPGELFF
size: -; J: TRBJ1-4; V: TRBV5-5; D: -; DNA: TGTGCCAGCAGCATCAGGACAGATGAAAAACTGTTTTTT; CDR3: CASSIRTDEKLFF
size: -; J: TRBJ2-1; V: TRBV6-5; D: -; DNA: TGTGCCAGCAGAAGATACAATGAGCAGTTCTTC; CDR3: CASRRYNEQFF
size: -; J: TRBJ2-3; V: TRBV19; D: -; DNA: TGTGCCAGTAGTATAGGTGGGTCACCAGATACGCAGTATTTT; CDR3: CASSIGGSPDTQYF
size: -; J: TRBJ2-2; V: TRBV7-9; D: -; DNA: TGTGCCAGCAGCTTAGTTTGGAAGAACACCGGGGAGCTGTTTTTT; CDR3: CASSLVWKNTGELFF
size: -; J: TRBJ1-2; V: TRBV5-5; D: -; DNA: TGTGCCAGCAGCTTGGGACCTAACTATGGCTACACCTTC; CDR3: CASSLGPNYGYTF
size: -; J: TRBJ2-1; V: TRBV7-9; D: -; DNA: TGTGCCAGCAGCTATCGTCGAGCCGGGACGGATGAGCAGTTCTTC; CDR3: CASSYRRAGTDEQFF
size: -; J: TRBJ2-7; V: TRBV28; D: -; DNA: TGTGCCAGCATAGGGCAGGCCTACGAGCAGTACTTC; CDR3: CASIGQAYEQYF
size: -; J: TRBJ1-3; V: TRBV15; D: -; DNA: TGTGCCACCAGCCTAGGGAGCTCTGGAAACACCATATATTTT; CDR3: CATSLGSSGNTIYF
size: -; J: TRBJ2-3; V: TRBV18; D: -; DNA: TGTGCCAGCTCACCCTTAGGAGGGAGTGGGACAGATACGCAGTATTTT; CDR3: CASSPLGGSGTDTQYF
size: -; J: TRBJ1-2; V: TRBV6-5; D: TRBD1; DNA: TGTGCCAGCAGAGACCTACAGGGGCGAAACTATGGCTACACCTTC; CDR3: CASRDLQGRNYGYTF
size: -; J: TRBJ2-7; V: TRBV6-1; D: TRBD1; DNA: TGTGCCAGCACCAAAGGACAGGCCTACGAGCAGTACTTC; CDR3: CASTKGQAYEQYF
size: -; J: TRBJ2-5; V: TRBV5-1; D: TRBD1; DNA: TGCGCCAGCAGCCTAGGACAGGGGACCGCACAAGAGACCCAGTACTTC; CDR3: CASSLGQGTAQETQYF
size: -; J: TRBJ2-7; V: TRBV25-1; D: -; DNA: TGTGCCAGCAGTGAAGGAGGCACCTACGAGCAGTACTTC; CDR3: CASSEGGTYEQYF
size: -; J: TRBJ2-2; V: TRBV19; D: -; DNA: TGTGCCAGTAGTATCCTGGGCGCTACCGGGGAGCTGTTTTTT; CDR3: CASSILGATGELFF
size: -; J: TRBJ2-7; V: TRBV5-1; D: -; DNA: TGCGCCACCTCCAACGGGAACTCCTACGAGCAGTACTTC; CDR3: CATSNGNSYEQYF
size: -; J: TRBJ2-6; V: TRBV4-1; D: -; DNA: TGCGCCAGCAGCCAAGATATTAGGTTATCAGGGGCCAACGTCCTGACTTTC; CDR3: CASSQDIRLSGANVLTF
size: -; J: TRBJ1-5; V: TRBV28; D: -; DNA: TGTGCCAGCATGCGGGGTCGTAGCAATCAGCCCCAGCATTTT; CDR3: CASMRGRSNQPQHF
size: -; J: TRBJ1-4; V: TRBV5-8; D: -; DNA: TGTGCCAGCAGCCATAAACAGGGCATCGGCGAAAAACTGTTTTTT; CDR3: CASSHKQGIGEKLFF
size: few; J: TRBJ1-5; V: TRBV4-2; D: -; DNA: TGTGCCAGCAGCCCCGGAGATCCCCAGCCCCAGCATTTT; CDR3: CASSPGDPQPQHF
size: once; J: TRBJ2-1; V: TRBV18; D: TRBD2; DNA: TGTGCCAGCTCACCATTAGCGGGAGTGAGCGATGAGCAGTTCTTC; CDR3: CASSPLAGVSDEQFF
size: few; J: TRBJ2-2; V: TRBV5-4; D: -; DNA: TGTGCCAGCAGCTTGGCCCTGGGGATGAACACCGGGGAGCTGTTTTTT; CDR3: CASSLALGMNTGELFF
size: -; J: TRBJ2-2; V: TRBV5-6; D: -; DNA: TGTGCCAGCAGCTTGTTCCGAGTGGACACCGGGGAGCTGTTTTTT; CDR3: CASSLFRVDTGELFF
size: few; J: TRBJ2-7; V: TRBV9; D: -; DNA: TGTGCCAGCAGCGTATTGGACCGTTCCTACGAGCAGTACTTC; CDR3: CASSVLDRSYEQYF
size: -; J: TRBJ2-1; V: TRBV6-5; D: -; DNA: TGTGCCAGCAGTTACGTCGGGGGAGTGGGTGAGCAGTTCTTC; CDR3: CASSYVGGVGEQFF
size: -; J: TRBJ2-1; V: TRBV5-1; D: TRBD1; DNA: TGCGCCAGCAGCGTCGGGACAGGAGCCTACAATGAGCAGTTCTTC; CDR3: CASSVGTGAYNEQFF
size: -; J: TRBJ1-2; V: TRBV29-1; D: TRBD1; DNA: TGCAGCGTCCTCCGGGACAGGGCTGCTGGCTACACCTTC; CDR3: CSVLRDRAAGYTF